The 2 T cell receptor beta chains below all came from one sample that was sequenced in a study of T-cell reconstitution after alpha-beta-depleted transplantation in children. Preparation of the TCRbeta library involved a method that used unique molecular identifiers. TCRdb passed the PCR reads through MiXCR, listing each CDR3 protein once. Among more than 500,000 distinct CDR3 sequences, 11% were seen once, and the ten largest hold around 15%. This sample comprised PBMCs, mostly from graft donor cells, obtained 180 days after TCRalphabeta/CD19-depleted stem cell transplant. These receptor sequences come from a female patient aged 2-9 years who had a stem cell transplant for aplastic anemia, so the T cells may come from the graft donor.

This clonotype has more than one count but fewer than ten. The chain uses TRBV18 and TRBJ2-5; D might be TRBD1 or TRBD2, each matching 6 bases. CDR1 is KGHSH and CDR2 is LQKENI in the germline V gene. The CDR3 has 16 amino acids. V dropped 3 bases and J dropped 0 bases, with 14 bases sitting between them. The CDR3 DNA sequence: TGTGCCAGCTCACCGCGGGTGCGGGACAACCAAGAGACCCAGTACTTC. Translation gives CASSPRVRDNQETQYF.

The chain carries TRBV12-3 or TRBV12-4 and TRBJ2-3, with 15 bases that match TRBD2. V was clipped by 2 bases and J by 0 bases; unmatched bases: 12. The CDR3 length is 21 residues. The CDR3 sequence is CASSLSPGLAGGYLSTDTQYF. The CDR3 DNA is TGTGCCAGCAGTTTATCACCGGGACTAGCGGGAGGATACCTAAGCACAGATACGCAGTATTTT.